This TCR beta chain was observed in a study of T cells in Graves' hyperthyroidism and ophthalmopathy. Points from the study as a whole: Ophthalmopathy, as predicted by the model, came a median approximately 5.9 months after the prediction.

Template material for amplifying TCR beta CDR3 regions consisted of RNA transcripts. The TCR CDR3 first-round RT-PCR relied on the HTBI primer set. TCRdb passed the multiplex PCR reads through MiXCR, listing each CDR3 protein once. The sample lists over 700,000 distinct CDR3 sequences, roughly a third occurring once. The germline V gene has CDR1 SGHVS and CDR2 FQNEAQ. The CDR3 runs to 17 residues. Unmatched junction bases numbered 9, after V lost 2 bases and J lost 0 bases. Comment on this clonotype: Its specificity is unknown.

The specimen sequenced was blood. V is TRBV7-8 and J is TRBJ2-7; 8 positions match TRBD1. The TCR originated in a woman between 35 and 50 years old with Graves' hyperthyroidism. DNA of the CDR3: TGTGCCAGCAGCTTACTAGTCCCTGGACAGGGCTCCTACGAGCAGTACTTC. As protein: CASSLLVPGQGSYEQYF.